A selection of T cell receptor beta chains follows, all from one sample in a study of blood T cells in healthy people across ages. One entry per CDR3 protein results from TCRdb running MiXCR on the 5' RACE reads. The sample contains about a million distinct CDR3 sequences, roughly two fifths of which appear only once. Input material: blood. Every receptor here comes from a man between 18 and 35 years old in good health. The CDR3 runs from the conserved cysteine through the conserved F or W. D genes are given only for firm matches. The size entry is marked missing in some rows and otherwise reads once, few, many or a size class.

>TRBJ1-1|.|TRBD1|TRBV5-1
TGCGCCAGCTTCACCGGGACAGGGAGGACTGAAGCTTTCTTT
CASFTGTGRTEAFF
>TRBJ2-1|few|.|TRBV28
TGTGCCAGCAGGGAATACAATGAGCAGTTCTTC
CASREYNEQFF
>TRBJ1-2|few|.|TRBV6-1
TGTGCCAGCGTAAAGGCAGTTGGCTATGGCTACACCTTC
CASVKAVGYGYTF
>TRBJ2-3|few|.|TRBV9
TGTGCCAGCAGCGCAGGGGGGACCCTCACAGATACGCAGTATTTT
CASSAGGTLTDTQYF
>TRBJ2-7|few|.|TRBV4-2
TGTGCCAGCAGCCAAGGTTCGGGGGACGAGCAGTACTTC
CASSQGSGDEQYF
>TRBJ1-4|few|.|TRBV27
TGTGCCAGCTCATCCTTCGGGGGCCTTGAGGGAAAACTGTTTTTT
CASSSFGGLEGKLFF
>TRBJ2-1|.|.|TRBV29-1
TGCAGCGTTGAATTTCGGGGCAATGAGCAGTTCTTC
CSVEFRGNEQFF
>TRBJ1-2|.|.|TRBV28
TGTGCCAGCATCCCCGGGGGGGACTATGGCTACACCTTC
CASIPGGDYGYTF
>TRBJ2-7|.|TRBD2|TRBV7-2
TGTGCCAGCAGCCAAAGCGGGGGCCTGGGGGGAACGGCCCAGTACTTC
CASSQSGGLGGTAQYF
>TRBJ2-5|.|.|TRBV6-1
TGTGCCAGCAGTGAGAGGGACGAACTACGGTACTTC
CASSERDELRYF
>TRBJ1-1|few|.|TRBV7-3
TGTGCCAGGTCCGCGGAGCGAGCGAGGAACACTGAAGCTTTCTTT
CARSAERARNTEAFF
>TRBJ1-5|.|.|TRBV2
TGTGCCAGCAGGCTGGACGGAAATCAGCCCCAGCATTTT
CASRLDGNQPQHF
>TRBJ2-3|.|.|TRBV12-3/TRBV12-4
TGTGCCAGCAGTTGGACATACACAGATACGCAGTATTTT
CASSWTYTDTQYF
>TRBJ2-5|.|.|TRBV3-1
TGTGCCAGCGTCGGGATAGTGGAAGAGACCCAGTACTTC
CASVGIVEETQYF
>TRBJ1-5|few|.|TRBV6-1
TGTGCCAGTGGGGGTGGCGATCAGCCCCAGCATTTT
CASGGGDQPQHF
>TRBJ1-2|.|.|TRBV5-6
TGTGCCAGCAGCGCGGACGGACCTAACTATGGCTACACCTTC
CASSADGPNYGYTF
>TRBJ1-2|.|TRBD1|TRBV5-1
TGCGCCAGCAGCTTACGCGGACAGGGTGAAGGGGGCTACACCTTC
CASSLRGQGEGGYTF
>TRBJ1-4|.|TRBD1|TRBV5-1
TGCGCCAGCAGACCGGGACAGGAGAATGAAAAACTGTTTTTT
CASRPGQENEKLFF
>TRBJ1-5|once|.|TRBV7-8
TGTGCCAGCAGCTTGGGGTCGGTGGTTCAGCCCCAGCATTTT
CASSLGSVVQPQHF
>TRBJ2-5|few|TRBD1|TRBV29-1
TGCAGCGCCGGACAGGGTCAAGAGACCCAGTACTTC
CSAGQGQETQYF
>TRBJ1-1|.|.|TRBV11-2
TGTGCCAGCAAGAAACAGGGAACAGCTTTCTTT
CASKKQGTAFF
>TRBJ1-1|.|.|TRBV29-1
TGCAGCACCCTACAGGGCTTGAACACTGAAGCTTTCTTT
CSTLQGLNTEAFF
>TRBJ1-4|many|.|TRBV12-3/TRBV12-4
TGTGCCAGCAGTCCACAGGGTGGGGAAAAACTGTTTTTT
CASSPQGGEKLFF
>TRBJ2-7|few|.|TRBV19
TGTGCCAGTAGTATAGATAGGGGATTTGACTCCTACGAGCAGTACTTC
CASSIDRGFDSYEQYF
>TRBJ2-1|few|TRBD2|TRBV9
TGTGCCAGCAGCGTAGATCCTAGCGGAACCTACAATGAGCAGTTCTTC
CASSVDPSGTYNEQFF
>TRBJ1-2|.|.|TRBV12-3/TRBV12-4
TGTGCCAGCAGTTTTCGGCCAGTAGCTCGTGGCTACACCTTC
CASSFRPVARGYTF